This T cell receptor (beta chain) is drawn from a study of shared clonotypes between healthy human individuals. From germline, CDR1 is MNHEY and CDR2 SMNVEV (reference sequence). CDR3 size: 17 residues. J gave up 4 bases and V 3 bases, and 12 bases lay outside the gene matches. Naive CD8 populations comprised CD45RO-negative cells positively selected for CCR7, excluding terminally differentiated effector memory CD45RA+ cells. The method was immunoSEQ multiplex PCR; TCRdb's version includes in-frame clones alone and lacks a portion of them. The sample records about 2.1 million clones, 93% being singletons.

Material for sequencing was naive CD8+ T cells from PBMCs. The clonotype was recovered from a man between 18 and 35 years old in good health. Some clones in this sample may be carry-over from other donors' samples. The J gene is TRBJ2-5, the V gene TRBV27; 9 nucleotides agree with TRBD1. This CDR3 reads CASSFLSPGQGIETQYF. The CDR3 bases are TGTGCCAGCAGTTTTCTTTCGCCGGGACAGGGAATAGAGACCCAGTACTTC.